Listed below are T cell receptor beta chains from one sample, sequenced in a study of PD-1 blockade in classical Hodgkin lymphoma. Clones were read by immunoSEQ multiplex PCR, and TCRdb kept only the in-frame ones, dropping some. The sample records around 31,000 clones, about 80% being singletons. Sequences were derived from CD4+ T cells from blood, sampled before the fourth cycle of nivolumab. These receptors came from a human donor with classical Hodgkin lymphoma. Each CDR3 is given with its conserved first and last residue. The D gene is left open where the match is weak. Clone sizes are given selectively: once, few, many, or a class where the clone is expanded.

v_gene	j_gene	d_gene	len	abundance	CDR3aa	CDR3nt
TRBV11-2	TRBJ1-4	TRBD1	15	NA	CASSQRQGIGEKLFF	TGTGCCAGCAGCCAACGACAGGGCATCGGTGAAAAACTGTTTTTT
TRBV29-1	TRBJ2-7	NA	12	NA	CSVEATSDEQYF	TGCAGCGTTGAAGCTACCTCGGACGAGCAGTACTTC
TRBV5-6	TRBJ2-7	NA	13	NA	CASSLENSYEQYF	TGTGCCAGCAGCCTTGAAAACTCCTACGAGCAGTACTTC
TRBV7-9	TRBJ2-3	TRBD1	12	NA	CASEFDRDQQYF	TGTGCCAGCGAATTTGACAGGGACCAGCAGTATTTT
TRBV4-3	TRBJ2-6	TRBD1	18	NA	CASSRGTGGFSGANVLTF	TGCGCCAGCAGCCGAGGGACAGGGGGGTTCTCCGGGGCCAACGTCCTGACTTTC
TRBV6-6	TRBJ2-5	TRBD2	16	NA	CASSYSGGAGQETQYF	TGTGCCAGCAGTTACTCCGGGGGGGCAGGACAAGAGACCCAGTACTTC
TRBV4-2	TRBJ1-2	NA	15	NA	CASSLRAGRLDGYTF	TGTGCCAGCAGCTTGAGGGCAGGACGATTGGATGGCTACACCTTC
TRBV14	TRBJ1-6	NA	16	NA	CASSRKSLRDNSPLHF	TGTGCCAGCAGCCGAAAGTCCCTCAGGGACAATTCACCCCTCCACTTT
TRBV7-6	TRBJ2-2	TRBD1	15	NA	CASSPRPGGTGELFF	TGTGCCAGCAGCCCCCGCCCAGGGGGCACCGGGGAGCTGTTTTTT
TRBV9	TRBJ1-1	TRBD1	13	NA	CASSVGTGTEAFF	TGTGCCAGCAGCGTCGGGACAGGGACTGAAGCTTTCTTT
TRBV18	TRBJ2-1	NA	14	few	CASSRSGDNNEQFF	TGTGCCAGCTCACGGTCAGGGGACAACAATGAGCAGTTCTTC
TRBV9	TRBJ1-2	NA	14	NA	CASSGGAFLYGYTF	TGTGCCAGCAGCGGGGGGGCGTTTCTCTATGGCTACACCTTC
TRBV11-2	TRBJ1-1	NA	14	NA	CASRSTGSRTEAFF	TGTGCCAGCAGGTCCACAGGGTCCCGAACTGAAGCTTTCTTT
TRBV2	TRBJ1-5	TRBD1	14	few	CASVRQGQDQPQHF	TGTGCCAGCGTTCGACAGGGACAAGATCAGCCCCAGCATTTT
TRBV11-2	TRBJ2-5	NA	15	NA	CASSSDSIGWETQYF	TGTGCCAGCAGCTCGGACTCAATAGGATGGGAGACCCAGTACTTC
TRBV27	TRBJ1-1	TRBD1	16	NA	CASSSSYYRQGAPAFF	TGTGCCAGCAGTTCATCATACTATAGACAGGGGGCTCCAGCTTTCTTT
TRBV7-9	TRBJ1-2	NA	13	NA	CASSEQGPYGYTF	TGTGCCAGCAGTGAACAGGGCCCCTATGGCTACACCTTC
TRBV19	TRBJ1-6	NA	14	NA	CASSSGSPNSPLHF	TGTGCCAGTAGTTCCGGGAGCCCTAATTCACCCCTCCACTTT
TRBV6-1	TRBJ2-3	NA	15	NA	CASRGIDRATDTQYF	TGTGCCAGCAGAGGGATTGATAGAGCCACAGATACGCAGTATTTT
TRBV29-1	TRBJ1-2	TRBD1	15	NA	CSVEDPGGIGYGYTF	TGCAGCGTTGAAGACCCAGGGGGAATAGGGTATGGCTACACCTTC
TRBV19	TRBJ2-7	TRBD1	14	once	CASSPRTGSHEQYF	TGTGCCAGTAGTCCCCGGACAGGATCCCACGAGCAGTACTTC
TRBV7-2	TRBJ2-1	TRBD2	18	NA	CASSLERSGGLSYNEQFF	TGTGCCAGCAGCTTAGAGAGGAGCGGGGGATTATCCTACAATGAGCAGTTCTTC
TRBV28	TRBJ2-3	TRBD2	16	NA	CASSGVVRGGTDTQYF	TGTGCCAGCAGTGGAGTCGTGCGGGGGGGCACAGATACGCAGTATTTT
TRBV4-1	TRBJ2-3	TRBD1	15	NA	CASSQEDRGTDTQYF	TGCGCCAGCAGCCAAGAAGACAGGGGCACAGATACGCAGTATTTT
TRBV29-1	TRBJ1-4	NA	13	NA	CSVVVPGPEKLFF	TGCAGCGTTGTTGTCCCGGGCCCGGAAAAACTGTTTTTT